This TCR beta chain was identified in a study of post-analysis software for immune sequencing data. Study-level findings and limits: Compared with controls, patients showed significantly lower normalized Chao1 diversity. Comparison of patients with controls showed about 5 TRBV segments more frequent in patients, TRBV5-6, TRBV5-1 and TRBV20-1 among them.

To note about this clonotype: Antigen specificity is unknown.

Unique molecular identifiers were present in the TCR beta cDNA libraries. TCRdb independently ran MiXCR on the PCR reads; one entry per CDR3 protein. This table has roughly 600,000 distinct CDR3 sequences, roughly 46% appearing once. Looked up from germline, CDR1 is SGHVS and CDR2 is FQNEAQ. This CDR3 spans 13 amino acids. The V and J ends lost 5 bases and 2 bases respectively, with 10 bases between them. The TCR sequence derives from a girl under 18 with multiple sclerosis. The chain uses TRBV7-8 and TRBJ2-7; possibly TRBD1 for D (5 bases). Sequencing was done on a sample of blood. CDR3 sequence: CASSAKGAYEQYF. DNA for the CDR3: TGTGCCAGCAGCGCAAAAGGGGCCTACGAGCAGTACTTC.